Listed here is a single T cell receptor beta chain. The source of the sample is a study of control samples from healthy donors and cancer patients. The V end lost 6 bases, the J end lost 6 bases, and 6 bases lay between the germline ends. CDR1 and CDR2 from the germline V gene are MRHNA and SNTAGT. The CDR3 covers 10 residues. Sequencing used immunoSEQ multiplex PCR; TCRdb keeps in-frame clones, though not all of them. Of about 150,000 clones detected, roughly 89% appear once; the ten largest clones hold more than 4%. What was sequenced was blood. This sequence originates from a man aged 30-40 years in good health. The chain carries TRBV6-4 and TRBJ2-7; D gene ambiguous. CDR3 sequence reads: CASSSCEQYF. For the CDR3, the DNA is TGTGCCAGCAGCTCATGCGAGCAGTACTTC.